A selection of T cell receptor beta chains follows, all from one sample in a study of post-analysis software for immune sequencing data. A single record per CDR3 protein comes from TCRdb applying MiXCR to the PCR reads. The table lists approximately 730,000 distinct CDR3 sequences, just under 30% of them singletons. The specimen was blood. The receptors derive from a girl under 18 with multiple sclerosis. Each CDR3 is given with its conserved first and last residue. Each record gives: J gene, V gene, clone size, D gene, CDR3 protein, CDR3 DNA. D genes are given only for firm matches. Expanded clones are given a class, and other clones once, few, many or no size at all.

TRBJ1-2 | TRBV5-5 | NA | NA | CASSLESVFNYGYTF | TGTGCCAGCAGCTTGGAATCGGTTTTCAACTATGGCTACACCTTC
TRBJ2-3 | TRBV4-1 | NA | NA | CASSQDPQSTDTQYF | TGCGCCAGCAGCCAAGATCCCCAGAGCACAGATACGCAGTATTTT
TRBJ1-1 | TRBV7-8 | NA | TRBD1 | CASSPGQGAPNTEAFF | TGTGCCAGCAGCCCAGGACAGGGGGCACCGAACACTGAAGCTTTCTTT
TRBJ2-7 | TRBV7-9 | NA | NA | CASSLDGRGGEQYF | TGTGCCAGCAGCTTAGACGGCAGGGGAGGCGAGCAGTACTTC
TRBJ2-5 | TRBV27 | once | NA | CASSQPPTQYF | TGTGCCAGCAGTCAGCCACCGACCCAGTACTTC
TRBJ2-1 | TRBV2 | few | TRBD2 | CASSFGLAGTSDEQFF | TGTGCCAGCAGCTTTGGACTAGCGGGAACTTCCGATGAGCAGTTCTTC
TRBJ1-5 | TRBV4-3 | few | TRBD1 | CASSPHDRGNQPQHF | TGCGCCAGCAGCCCACACGACAGGGGCAATCAGCCCCAGCATTTT
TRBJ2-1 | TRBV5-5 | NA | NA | CASSLRTAPSSYNEQFF | TGTGCCAGCAGCTTGAGGACAGCCCCGAGCTCCTACAATGAGCAGTTCTTC
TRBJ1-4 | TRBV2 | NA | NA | CASKRKNEKLFF | TGTGCCAGCAAACGGAAGAATGAAAAACTGTTTTTT
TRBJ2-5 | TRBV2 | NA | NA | CASSGFETQYF | TGTGCCAGCAGTGGTTTTGAGACCCAGTACTTC
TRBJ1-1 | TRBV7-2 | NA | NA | CASSFRRRAANTEAFF | TGTGCCAGCAGCTTCCGACGCAGGGCGGCGAACACTGAAGCTTTCTTT
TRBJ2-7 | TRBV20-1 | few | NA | CSARLVSEQYF | TGCAGTGCCCGTCTGGTGAGCGAGCAGTACTTC
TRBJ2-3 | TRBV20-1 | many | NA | CSASKTGTSTDTQYF | TGCAGTGCCAGTAAGACAGGGACTAGCACAGATACGCAGTATTTT
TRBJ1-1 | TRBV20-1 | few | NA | CSATGGTGYETEAFF | TGCAGTGCAACCGGCGGAACAGGGTATGAGACTGAAGCTTTCTTT
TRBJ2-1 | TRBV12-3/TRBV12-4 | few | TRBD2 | CASSLRLAGQTGDEQFF | TGTGCCAGCAGTTTAAGACTAGCGGGACAAACGGGCGATGAGCAGTTCTTC
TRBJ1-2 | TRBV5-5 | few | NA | CASSQAGSRSYGYTF | TGTGCCAGCAGCCAGGCAGGCAGCAGAAGCTATGGCTACACCTTC
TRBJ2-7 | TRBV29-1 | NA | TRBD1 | CSVEVGGQGSSEQYF | TGCAGCGTTGAGGTGGGGGGACAGGGGTCGTCCGAGCAGTACTTC
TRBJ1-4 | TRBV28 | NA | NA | CASSPAGRGEKLFF | TGTGCCAGCAGCCCCGCGGGGAGGGGAGAAAAACTGTTTTTT
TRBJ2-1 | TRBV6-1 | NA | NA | CASSRQPTGPGRLYNEQFF | TGTGCCAGCAGCCGGCAACCAACCGGACCAGGAAGGCTCTACAATGAGCAGTTCTTC
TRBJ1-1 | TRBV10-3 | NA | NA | CAISESRDRGAFF | TGTGCCATCAGTGAGTCTAGGGACCGGGGAGCTTTCTTT